This T cell receptor (beta chain) was identified in a study of blood T cell repertoires in COVID-19. Whole-study context: Collection of acute and convalescent COVID-19 samples took place in the United States, Italy and Spain. Sources were T cells, B-cell-depleted T cells, or PBMCs; the material itself was cDNA or gDNA.

CDR1 and CDR2 from the germline V gene are SNHLY and FYNNEI. The CDR3 extends over 14 amino acids. V lost 10 bases, J lost 6 bases, and 10 bases stayed unmatched. Everyone who took part was roughly 18 to 89 years old, and they came from about 23 US areas. Assignment of participants to cohorts was predicated upon participant-reported clinical history. Only in-frame clones appear in the TCRdb table, and some are missing; sequencing was by immunoSEQ multiplex PCR. The sample has under 200,000 clones, about four fifths seen once. Sequences were obtained from PBMCs or T cells enriched from blood (not recorded which). The rearrangement joins TRBV2 to TRBJ2-2, with 8 bases lining up with TRBD1. The sequence derives from a man aged 55 to 69 who had recovered from COVID-19. Here the CDR3 reads CATMRQGLAGELFF. In DNA, the CDR3 is TGTGCCACGATGAGACAGGGGTTGGCCGGGGAGCTGTTTTTT.